This T cell receptor beta chain was profiled in a study of tumor and adjacent non-tumor tissue in lung cancer. Findings and limits, study-wide: Tumor TCR diversity, when higher, was linked to shorter survival. TCR diversity was significantly greater in tumor than normal lung tissue.

RNA was extracted from bulk tissue without any cell sorting. Donors were chemotherapy-naive, newly diagnosed lung cancer surgical patients in China, August–late 2014. A modified ARM-PCR protocol with three rounds of nested PCR amplified TCRbeta. Each CDR3 protein is one row after TCRdb ran MiXCR on the multiplex PCR reads. The data hold under 100,000 distinct CDR3 sequences, with 61% observed a single time. Comments on this clonotype: Antigen: not known.

The V and J ends lost 7 bases and 0 bases, in that order; junction bases with no gene match: 5. Germline CDR1 is SGHRS and CDR2 is YFSETQ. The CDR3 consists of 17 residues. The sequencing input was lung tumor tissue. This sequence originates from a man between 65 and 80 years old with non-small cell lung cancer. The chain employs TRBV5-1 and TRBJ2-2, with 14 bases matching TRBD2. The CDR3 spells CASGTSGGPSNTGELFF. CDR3 DNA sequence: TGCGCCAGCGGGACTAGCGGGGGCCCTTCGAACACCGGGGAGCTGTTTTTT.